This T cell receptor beta chain stems from a study of blood T cells in healthy people across ages. Healthy individuals of Caucasian origin from Russia, aged roughly 6 to 100, served as donors. Each donor supplied approximately 10 milliliters of peripheral blood. Regarding this clonotype: Its antigen is not known.

Germline V gene data show CDR1 as DFQATT and CDR2 as SNEGSKA (reference sequence). V lost 4 bases to trimming and J lost 7 bases, with 14 bases between them. CDR3 length equals 13 residues. With a J-beta primer mix and a sample-barcoded 5' primer, a second PCR ran roughly 6 to 12 cycles. TCRdb re-called the 5' RACE reads through MiXCR, storing one row per CDR3 protein. The table lists 950,000 to 1,200,000 distinct CDR3 sequences, more than 30% of them singletons, with roughly 13% in the top ten. Study outcomes and limitations: Investigators treated diversity estimates from one million T cells as underestimates.

The sample taken for sequencing was blood. This TCR was sampled from a man between 18 and 35 years old in good health. V usage is TRBV20-1 and J usage is TRBJ2-1; D is perhaps TRBD2 (5 bases). The DNA of the CDR3 is TGCAGTGCTATGGAGGTCCTAAGGAATGAGCAGTTCTTC. This sequence encodes CSAMEVLRNEQFF.